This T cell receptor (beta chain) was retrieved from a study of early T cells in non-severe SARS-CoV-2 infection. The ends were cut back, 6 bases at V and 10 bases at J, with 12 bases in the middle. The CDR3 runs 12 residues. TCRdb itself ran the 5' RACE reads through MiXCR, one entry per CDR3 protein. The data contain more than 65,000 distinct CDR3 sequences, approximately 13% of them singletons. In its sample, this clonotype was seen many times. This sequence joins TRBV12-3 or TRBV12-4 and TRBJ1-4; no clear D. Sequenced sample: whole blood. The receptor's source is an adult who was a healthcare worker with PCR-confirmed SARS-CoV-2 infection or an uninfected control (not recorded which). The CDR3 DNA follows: TGTGCCAGCAGCGATAAAAAGGCAAAACTGTTTTTT. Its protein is CASSDKKAKLFF.